These T cell receptor beta chains were read from a single sample in a study of T-cell memory formation after mild COVID-19. TCRdb called the 5' RACE reads again in MiXCR, with one record for every CDR3 protein. Of almost 250,000 distinct CDR3 sequences in the sample, 15% were seen once. The material sequenced was PBMCs or a T cell subset sorted from them (not recorded which). The receptors shown here come from an adult woman who had mild COVID-19 (a few samples of this study predate the infection). Cell type and time point are not known. Each CDR3 is given with its conserved first and last residue. Fields, in order: D gene, J gene, clone size, V gene, CDR3 DNA, CDR3 protein. The D gene is left open where the match is weak. The size entry is marked missing in some rows and otherwise reads once, few, many or a size class.

TRBD2 TRBJ2-1 . TRBV11-3 TGTGCCAGCAGCGAAGCTAGCGGGTTTTACAATGAGCAGTTCTTC CASSEASGFYNEQFF
. TRBJ1-1 once TRBV7-2 TGTGCCAGCAGCAAAAGAACCGGGACGGCAGATGAAGCTTTCTTT CASSKRTGTADEAFF
. TRBJ2-1 few TRBV5-6 TGTGCCAGCAGCCCCCCGAGGCCGCGGGCCAATGAGCAGTTCTTC CASSPPRPRANEQFF
. TRBJ2-2 . TRBV15 TGTGCCACCAGCACGAGACTACCCCCCGGGGAGCTGTTTTTT CATSTRLPPGELFF
. TRBJ2-7 . TRBV18 TGTGCCAGCTCACCACGGACAGAGGATTTTCAGTACTTC CASSPRTEDFQYF
. TRBJ1-1 . TRBV18 TGTGCCAGCTCACTGGAAGAGGGAGTTGCCACTGAAGCTTTCTTT CASSLEEGVATEAFF
. TRBJ2-2 few TRBV5-6 TGTGCCAGCAGATGGGTGGGGGGCACCGGGGAGCTGTTTTTT CASRWVGGTGELFF
TRBD2 TRBJ2-3 few TRBV20-1 TGCAGTACACTAAGCGGGAGTCGCCCAGATACGCAGTATTTT CSTLSGSRPDTQYF
. TRBJ2-3 once TRBV6-5 TGTGCCAGCATGAGGGGAATAACGCAGTATTTT CASMRGITQYF
. TRBJ1-1 . TRBV7-8 TGTGCCAGCAGCTCTGAAGGGGGAGCTTTCTTT CASSSEGGAFF
. TRBJ2-7 . TRBV5-1 TGCGCCAGCAGCTTCCAGGATTCGAGCAACGAGCAGTACTTC CASSFQDSSNEQYF
TRBD1 TRBJ2-7 few TRBV5-1 TGCGCCAGCAGCTTAGGCTGGACAGGGCTAAGGGAGCAGTACTTC CASSLGWTGLREQYF
TRBD1 TRBJ2-2 few TRBV6-5 TGTGCCAGCAGAACAAGGACAGGGCACACCGGGGAGCTGTTTTTT CASRTRTGHTGELFF
TRBD2 TRBJ2-5 . TRBV4-3 TGCGCCAGCAGCCAAAGCGGGAGGTGGGGAGAGACCCAGTACTTC CASSQSGRWGETQYF
. TRBJ1-3 few TRBV9 TGTGCCAGCAGCCCACGACAGGCTAGCTCTGGAAACACCATATATTTT CASSPRQASSGNTIYF
. TRBJ2-5 . TRBV10-3 TGTGCCATCAGTGCCACAACGAAAGAGACCCAGTACTTC CAISATTKETQYF
. TRBJ2-3 . TRBV5-6 TGTGCCAGCGGTTCCCGGGTAGCCAACACAGATACGCAGTATTTT CASGSRVANTDTQYF
. TRBJ2-5 . TRBV3-1 TGTGCCAGCAGCCAAGTGGGCCCCTATCAGTACTTC CASSQVGPYQYF
. TRBJ2-3 few TRBV24-1 TGTGCCACCAGTGCCGCGGATAAGGATACGCAGTATTTT CATSAADKDTQYF
TRBD2 TRBJ2-1 few TRBV7-7 TGTGCTAGCAGCGACCTTATAACGGGAGGTATAAATGAGCAGTTCTTC CASSDLITGGINEQFF